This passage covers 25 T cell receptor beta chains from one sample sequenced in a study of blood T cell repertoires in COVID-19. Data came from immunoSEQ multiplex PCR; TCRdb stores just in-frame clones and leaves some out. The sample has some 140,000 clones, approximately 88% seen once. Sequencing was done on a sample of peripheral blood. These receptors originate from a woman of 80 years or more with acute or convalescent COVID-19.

The CDR3 spells CASSGDRDEQYF. The CDR3 DNA is TGTGCCAGCAGCGGTGACAGGGACGAGCAGTACTTC. The rearrangement uses TRBV6-5 and TRBJ2-7; 7 nucleotides line up with TRBD1. Losses at the gene ends were 6 bases for V and 5 bases for J; bases not matched to a gene: 4. The CDR3 sequence is 12 residues long. Germline lookup yields CDR1 MNHEY and CDR2 SVGAGI.

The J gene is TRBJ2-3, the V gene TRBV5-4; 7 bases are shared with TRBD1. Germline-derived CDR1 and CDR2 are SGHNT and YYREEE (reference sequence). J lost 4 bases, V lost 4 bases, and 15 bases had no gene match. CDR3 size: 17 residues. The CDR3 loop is CASSPARQGHSPDTQYF. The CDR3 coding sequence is TGTGCCAGCAGCCCCGCCCGACAGGGACATTCACCAGATACGCAGTATTTT.

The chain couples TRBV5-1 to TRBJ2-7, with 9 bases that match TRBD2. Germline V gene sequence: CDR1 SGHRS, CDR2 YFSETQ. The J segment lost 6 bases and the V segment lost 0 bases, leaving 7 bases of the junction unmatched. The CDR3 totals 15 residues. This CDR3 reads CASSLVGGRAREQYF. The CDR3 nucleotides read TGCGCCAGCAGCTTGGTTGGCGGGAGGGCCCGCGAGCAGTACTTC. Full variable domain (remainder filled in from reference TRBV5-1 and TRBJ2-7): KAGVTQTPRYLIKTRGQQVTLSCSPISGHRSVSWYQQTPGQGLQFLFEYFSETQRNKGNFPGRFSGRQFSNSRSEMNVSTLELGDSALYLCASSLVGGRAREQYFGPGTRLTVT.

This chain's CDR3 is CAYQSGAGNTIYF. CDR3 nucleotide sequence: TGTGCCTACCAGTCAGGTGCTGGAAACACCATATATTTT. The rearrangement joins TRBV30 to TRBJ1-3; no clear D gene. Germline V gene data show CDR1 as GTSNPN and CDR2 as SVGIG (reference sequence). V lost 7 bases and J 2 bases, leaving 12 bases between the germline ends. The CDR3 consists of 13 residues.

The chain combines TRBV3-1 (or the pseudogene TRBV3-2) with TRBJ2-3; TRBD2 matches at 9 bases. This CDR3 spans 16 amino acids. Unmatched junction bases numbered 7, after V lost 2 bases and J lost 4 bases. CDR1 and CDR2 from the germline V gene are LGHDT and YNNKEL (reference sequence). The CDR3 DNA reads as TGTGCCAGCAGCCAATTTGGCGGGGGGGACGCAGATACGCAGTATTTT. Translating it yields CASSQFGGGDADTQYF.

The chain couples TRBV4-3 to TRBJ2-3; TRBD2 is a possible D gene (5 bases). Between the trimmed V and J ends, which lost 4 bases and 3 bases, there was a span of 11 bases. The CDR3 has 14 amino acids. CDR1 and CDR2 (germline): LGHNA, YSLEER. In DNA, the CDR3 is TGCGCCAGCAGCCTAGCGTTTACGACAGATACGCAGTATTTT. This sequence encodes CASSLAFTTDTQYF.

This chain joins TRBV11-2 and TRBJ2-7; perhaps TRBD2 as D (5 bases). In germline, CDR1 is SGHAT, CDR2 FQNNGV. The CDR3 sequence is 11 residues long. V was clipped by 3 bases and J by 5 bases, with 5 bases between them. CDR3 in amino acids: CASSFGNEQYF. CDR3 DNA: TGTGCCAGCAGCTTCGGGAACGAGCAGTACTTC. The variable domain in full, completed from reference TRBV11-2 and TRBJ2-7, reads EAGVAQSPRYKIIEKRQSVAFWCNPISGHATLYWYQQILGQGPKLLIQFQNNGVVDDSQLPKDRFSAERLKGVDSTLKIQPAKLEDSAVYLCASSFGNEQYFGPGTRLTVT.

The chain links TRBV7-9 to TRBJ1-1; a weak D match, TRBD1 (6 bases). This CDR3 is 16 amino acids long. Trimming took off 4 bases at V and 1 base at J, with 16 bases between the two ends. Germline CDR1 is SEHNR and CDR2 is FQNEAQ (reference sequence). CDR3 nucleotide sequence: TGTGCCAGCAGCTCGCCCCCTGACAGGCAGAACACTGAAGCTTTCTTT. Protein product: CASSSPPDRQNTEAFF.

In nucleotides, the CDR3 is TGTGCCAGCAGTTACGCGCAGGGGAGGGGTGAGCAGTTCTTC. Amino acid sequence: CASSYAQGRGEQFF. The J gene is TRBJ2-1, the V gene TRBV6-2 or TRBV6-3; tentative D call: TRBD2 (7 bases). Germline CDR1 MNHEY, CDR2 SVGEGT. The V end was cut by 2 bases, the J end by 9 bases, with 14 bases between. The CDR3 totals 14 residues.

CDR3 amino acids: CASSQISNTEAFF. CDR3 DNA sequence: TGTGCCAGCAGCCAAATTTCAAACACTGAAGCTTTCTTT. The J gene is TRBJ1-1, the V gene TRBV3-1 (or the pseudogene TRBV3-2), with no clear D. V lost 2 bases to trimming and J lost 2 bases, with 6 bases between them. Germline V lookup: CDR1 LGHDT, CDR2 YNNKEL (reference sequence). The CDR3 is made up of 13 amino acids.

CDR3 loop: CSAPAGAPDTQYF. The CDR3 region has the DNA TGCAGCGCCCCAGCGGGTGCGCCGGATACGCAGTATTTT. The chain joins TRBV29-1 to TRBJ2-3; possible D gene TRBD2, 6 bases. CDR3 length equals 13 residues. In germline, CDR1 is SQVTM, CDR2 ANQGSEA. The V and J ends lost 7 bases and 6 bases respectively, with 17 bases between them.

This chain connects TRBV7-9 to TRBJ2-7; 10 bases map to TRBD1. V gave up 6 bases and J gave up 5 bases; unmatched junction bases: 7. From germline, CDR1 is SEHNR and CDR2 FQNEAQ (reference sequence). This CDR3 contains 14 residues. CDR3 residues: CASRYGTGDNEQYF. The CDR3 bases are TGTGCCAGCAGGTACGGGACAGGGGATAACGAGCAGTACTTC.

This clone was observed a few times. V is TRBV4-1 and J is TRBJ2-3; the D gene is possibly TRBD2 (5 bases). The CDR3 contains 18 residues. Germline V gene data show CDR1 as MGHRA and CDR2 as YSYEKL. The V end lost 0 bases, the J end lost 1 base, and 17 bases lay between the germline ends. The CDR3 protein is CASSQDRGARLGTDTQYF. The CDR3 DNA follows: TGCGCCAGCAGCCAAGATCGGGGAGCGCGCCTCGGCACAGATACGCAGTATTTT.

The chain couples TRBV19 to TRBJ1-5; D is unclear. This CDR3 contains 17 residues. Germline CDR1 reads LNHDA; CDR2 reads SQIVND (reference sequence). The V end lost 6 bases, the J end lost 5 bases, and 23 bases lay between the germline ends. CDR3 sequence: CASRNGNRYENYQPQHF. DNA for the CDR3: TGTGCCAGTAGGAACGGGAACAGATACGAAAACTATCAGCCCCAGCATTTT.

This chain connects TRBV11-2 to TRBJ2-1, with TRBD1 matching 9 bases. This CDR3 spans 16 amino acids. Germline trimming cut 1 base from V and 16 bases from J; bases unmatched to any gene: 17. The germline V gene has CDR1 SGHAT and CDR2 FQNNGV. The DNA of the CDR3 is TGTGCCAGCAGCTTAGCTCGGTGGTACCGCCGGGACAGGGTATTCTTC. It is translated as CASSLARWYRRDRVFF.

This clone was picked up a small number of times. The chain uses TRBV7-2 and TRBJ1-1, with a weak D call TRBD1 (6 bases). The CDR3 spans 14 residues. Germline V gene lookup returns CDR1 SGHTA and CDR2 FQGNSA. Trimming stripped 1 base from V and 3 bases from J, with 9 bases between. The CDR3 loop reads CASSLGGGDTEAFF. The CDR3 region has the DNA TGTGCCAGCAGCTTAGGAGGGGGGGACACTGAAGCTTTCTTT.

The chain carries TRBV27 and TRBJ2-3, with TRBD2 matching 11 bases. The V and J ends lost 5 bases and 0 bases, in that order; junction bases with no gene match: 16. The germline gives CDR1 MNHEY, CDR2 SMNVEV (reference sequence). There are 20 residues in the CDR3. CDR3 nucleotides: TGTGCCAGCAGTCAACAGGGTACGGGACTAGCGGCGTCTAGCACAGATACGCAGTATTTT. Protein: CASSQQGTGLAASSTDTQYF.

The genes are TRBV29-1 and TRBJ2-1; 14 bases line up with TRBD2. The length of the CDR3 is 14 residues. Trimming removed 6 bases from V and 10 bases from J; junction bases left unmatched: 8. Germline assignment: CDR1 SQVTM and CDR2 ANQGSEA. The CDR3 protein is CSVTTSGRAWEQFF. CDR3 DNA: TGCAGCGTAACGACTAGCGGGAGGGCTTGGGAGCAGTTCTTC.

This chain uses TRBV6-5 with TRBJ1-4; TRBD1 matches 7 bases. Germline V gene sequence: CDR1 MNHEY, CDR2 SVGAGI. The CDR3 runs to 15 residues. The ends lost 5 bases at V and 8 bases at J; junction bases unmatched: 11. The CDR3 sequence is CASSPSGGMGEKLFF. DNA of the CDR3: TGTGCCAGCAGTCCATCAGGGGGGATGGGGGAAAAACTGTTTTTT.

CDR3 DNA sequence: TGTGCCAGCAGCTTGGGAACGAATACGGGCTACGAGCAGTACTTC. Translation: CASSLGTNTGYEQYF. The chain recombines TRBV5-4 with TRBJ2-7, with D hard to call. Trimming pared 0 bases from V and 3 bases from J, leaving 13 bases between. Germline V gives CDR1 SGHNT, CDR2 YYREEE (reference sequence). The CDR3 is 15 amino acids.

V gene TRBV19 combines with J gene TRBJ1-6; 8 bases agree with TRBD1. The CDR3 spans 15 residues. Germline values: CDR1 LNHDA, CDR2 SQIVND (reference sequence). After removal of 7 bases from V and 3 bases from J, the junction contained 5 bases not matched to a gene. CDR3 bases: TGTGCCAGTAAGACAGGGGATTACTATAATTCACCCCTCCACTTT. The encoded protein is CASKTGDYYNSPLHF. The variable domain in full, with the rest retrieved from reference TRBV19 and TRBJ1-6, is DGGITQSPKYLFRKEGQNVTLSCEQNLNHDAMYWYRQDPGQGLRLIYYSQIVNDFQKGDIAEGYSVSREKKESFPLTVTSAQKNPTAFYLCASKTGDYYNSPLHFGNGTRLTVT.

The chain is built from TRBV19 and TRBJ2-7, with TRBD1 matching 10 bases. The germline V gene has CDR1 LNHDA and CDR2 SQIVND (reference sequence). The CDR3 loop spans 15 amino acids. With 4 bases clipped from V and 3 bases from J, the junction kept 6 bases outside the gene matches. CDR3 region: CASSTPTGGYYEQYF. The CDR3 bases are TGTGCCAGTAGTACTCCGACAGGGGGCTACTACGAGCAGTACTTC.

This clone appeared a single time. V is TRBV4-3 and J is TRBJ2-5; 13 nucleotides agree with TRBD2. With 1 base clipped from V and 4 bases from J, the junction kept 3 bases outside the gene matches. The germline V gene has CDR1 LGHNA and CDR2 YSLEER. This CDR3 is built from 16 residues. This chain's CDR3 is CASSQGRLAGGETQYF. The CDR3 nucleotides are TGCGCCAGCAGCCAAGGGAGACTAGCGGGAGGAGAGACCCAGTACTTC.

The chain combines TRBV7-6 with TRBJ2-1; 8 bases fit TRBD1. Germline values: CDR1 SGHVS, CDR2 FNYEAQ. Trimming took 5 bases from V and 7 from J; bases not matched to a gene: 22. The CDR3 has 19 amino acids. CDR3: CASSLYLRNRDRNENEQFF. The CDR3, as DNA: TGTGCCAGCAGCCTTTACTTGAGAAACCGGGACAGGAACGAGAATGAGCAGTTCTTC.

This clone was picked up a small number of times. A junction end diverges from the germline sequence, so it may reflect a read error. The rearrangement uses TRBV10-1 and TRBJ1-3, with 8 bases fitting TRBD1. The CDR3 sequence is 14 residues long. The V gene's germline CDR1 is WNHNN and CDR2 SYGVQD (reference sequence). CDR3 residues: CASTEDRAGNTIYF. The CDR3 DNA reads TGCGCCAGCACTGAGGACAGGGCTGGAAACACCATATATTTT.